These 6 T cell receptor beta chains originate from one sample sequenced in a study of T cells in Graves' hyperthyroidism and ophthalmopathy. The investigators amplified TCR beta CDR3 regions from RNA transcripts. RT-PCR in the first round (using the HTBI primer set) targeted the TCR CDR3. TCRdb ran MiXCR on the multiplex PCR reads and lists one entry per CDR3 protein. The data hold fewer than 650,000 distinct CDR3 sequences, with 14% to 15% observed a single time. The sample was blood. All receptors derive from a woman in her 40s with Graves' ophthalmopathy.

This chain uses TRBV20-1 with TRBJ2-1; a possible D gene is TRBD2 (6 bases). The CDR3 is made up of 16 amino acids. V lost 3 bases, J lost 0 bases, and 15 bases lay in between. Germline CDR1 reads DFQATT; CDR2 reads SNEGSKA (reference sequence). The CDR3 is CSARSLPGDSYNEQFF. CDR3 coding DNA: TGCAGTGCTAGGTCCCTACCGGGAGACTCCTACAATGAGCAGTTCTTC.

This clonotype was counted many times. The chain couples TRBV15 to TRBJ2-2; TRBD2 agrees at 8 bases. CDR1 and CDR2 from the germline V gene are LNHNV and YYDKDF (reference sequence). V shed 4 bases, J shed 5 bases, and the junction held 0 bases outside the gene matches. CDR3 length: 13 residues. CDR3 DNA: TGTGCCACCAGCACGGGGGGGACCGGGGAGCTGTTTTTT. Its translation is CATSTGGTGELFF.

Concerning this clonotype itself: The junction departs from the called germline gene at one end, perhaps through a read error. The V and J genes are TRBV28 and TRBJ2-7; D perhaps matches TRBD1 (7 bases). This CDR3 contains 17 residues. Germline lookup yields CDR1 MDHEN and CDR2 SYDVKM. The CDR3 spells CASSMFGGGVPGYEQYF. CDR3 in DNA: TGTGCTAGCAGCATGTTTGGAGGGGGCGTACCAGGCTACGAGCAGTACTTC.

This clonotype was observed a few times. The chain links TRBV10-3 to TRBJ2-2, with TRBD2 as a possible D gene (6 bases). From germline, CDR1 is ENHRY and CDR2 SYGVKD. The V and J ends lost 7 bases and 1 base respectively, with 16 bases between them. The CDR3 contains 16 residues. DNA of the CDR3: TGTGCCATCACTACATCTCAGGGACTGAACACCGGGGAGCTGTTTTTT. Encoded protein: CAITTSQGLNTGELFF.

This clonotype was found many times. V usage is TRBV7-9 and J usage is TRBJ2-2; a possible D gene is TRBD1 (5 bases). Germline CDR1 SEHNR, CDR2 FQNEAQ (reference sequence). Trimming took 6 bases from V and 6 from J, leaving 8 bases between them. CDR3 length: 12 residues. DNA of the CDR3: TGTGCCAGCAGTGACAGTTCCGGGGAGCTGTTTTTT. Protein product: CASSDSSGELFF.

This clonotype occurred many times. V and J are TRBV27 and TRBJ1-1, with unresolved D. This CDR3 has 14 amino acids. In germline, CDR1 is MNHEY, CDR2 SMNVEV (reference sequence). The V gene lost 6 bases and the J gene lost 2 bases, with 13 bases spanning the gap. The CDR3 protein is CASRTLSVNTEAFF. CDR3 nucleotides: TGTGCCAGCAGAACCCTCAGTGTAAACACTGAAGCTTTCTTT.